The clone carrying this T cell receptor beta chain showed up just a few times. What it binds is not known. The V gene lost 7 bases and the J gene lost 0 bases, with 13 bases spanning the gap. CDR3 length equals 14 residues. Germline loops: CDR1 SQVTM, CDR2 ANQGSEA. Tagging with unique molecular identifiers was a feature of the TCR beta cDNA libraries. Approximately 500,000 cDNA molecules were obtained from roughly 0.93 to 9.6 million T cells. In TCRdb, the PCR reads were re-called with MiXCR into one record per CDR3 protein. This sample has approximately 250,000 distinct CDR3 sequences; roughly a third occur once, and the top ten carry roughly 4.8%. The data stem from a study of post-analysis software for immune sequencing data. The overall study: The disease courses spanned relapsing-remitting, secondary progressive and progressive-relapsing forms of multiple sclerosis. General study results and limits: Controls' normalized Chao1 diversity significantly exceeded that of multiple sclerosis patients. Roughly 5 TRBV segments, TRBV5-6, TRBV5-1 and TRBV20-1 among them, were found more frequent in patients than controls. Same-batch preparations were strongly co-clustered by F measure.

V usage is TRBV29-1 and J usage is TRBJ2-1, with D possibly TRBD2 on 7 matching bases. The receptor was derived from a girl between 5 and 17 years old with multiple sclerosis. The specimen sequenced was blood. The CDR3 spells CSGKGGNSYNEQFF. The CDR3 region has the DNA TGCAGCGGGAAGGGGGGGAACTCCTACAATGAGCAGTTCTTC.